This TCR beta chain was sequenced for a study of tumor-infiltrating lymphocytes in primary liver carcinoma. Across the study: Aged between 30 and 69 years, the patients were men and women. Whole-study findings and limits: Tumor tissue displayed a significantly greater top-250-clone fraction than blood (p = 0.039). Tumor-adjacent and tumor-blood pairs shared a smaller degree of overlap than tumor region pairs.

Between about 19 and 34 mg of unsorted bulk tissue served as the source from which RNA and DNA were co-extracted. At sampling, these chronic HBV carriers had received no treatment. Germline lookup yields CDR1 SGHNT and CDR2 YYREEE (reference sequence). This CDR3 has 13 residues. Details on this clonotype: Its cognate antigen is unknown. A read error may be the cause here, since a much bigger clone is one base away.

Making TCR beta cDNA involved approximately 480 ng total RNA and a constant-region primer. Three-round nested multiplex PCR performed with slightly modified ARM-PCR produced the TCR beta libraries. Rounds one and two of PCR, each of 10 cycles, were primed with TRBV1-TRBV30 forward primers and a C-beta reverse primer. TCRdb reprocessed the multiplex PCR reads with MiXCR, giving one entry per CDR3 protein. The table records some 87,000 distinct CDR3 sequences, around 68% of them present only once. The sequence was obtained from a man aged 35-49 years with primary liver carcinoma and hepatitis B virus infection. V usage is TRBV5-4 and J usage is TRBJ2-7; D perhaps matches TRBD2 (5 bases). Sequences were obtained from tumor-adjacent normal liver tissue. CDR3 DNA: TGTGCCAGCGGAGCGGTCCATTCCTACGAGCACTACTTC. This gives the protein CASGAVHSYEHYF.